These 25 T cell receptor beta chains share one sample of origin, sequenced in a study of shared clonotypes between healthy human individuals (dated by TCRdb to 2018 to 2020). CD8 naive samples were CD45RO-negative cells positively selected for CCR7, giving a CD45RA+CCR7+ population that excluded TemRA cells. Receptor amplification or capture employed the immunoSEQ multiplex PCR assay. In TCRdb, the immuneACCESS table is reduced to in-frame sequences with V and J assigned. These tables do not hold every clone; where another copy was compared, an unresolved V gene accounts for under half, and the others remain unexplained. This sample holds about 600,000 clones; 95% to 96% were observed only once. The ten largest make up 0.11% of the sample. Sequencing was performed on naive CD8+ T cells sorted from blood. This specimen's cell subset or site label, per the study, means: CD45RA+CCR7+. Receptors originate from a woman in her 30s in good health.

The chain uses TRBV28 and TRBJ1-3; D is unresolved. The CDR3 contains 17 residues. V lost 8 bases to trimming and J lost 0 bases, with 20 bases between them. Germline V gene sequence: CDR1 MDHEN, CDR2 SYDVKM. CDR3 DNA: TGTGCCAGCGGATCCCCCGGACTCTTGAGCTCTGGAAACACCATATATTTT. It codes for CASGSPGLLSSGNTIYF.

J is TRBJ2-7 and V is TRBV10-3; 7 nucleotides line up with TRBD2. Germline V lookup: CDR1 ENHRY, CDR2 SYGVKD. Trimming removed 6 bases from V and 1 base from J; junction bases left unmatched: 6. The CDR3 spans 14 residues. CDR3 nucleotide sequence: TGTGCCATCAGGAGCGGGGTAGCGTCCTACGAGCAGTACTTC. Its translation is CAIRSGVASYEQYF.

This chain uses TRBV7-2 with TRBJ2-3, with 8 bases fitting TRBD1. The CDR3 runs to 16 residues. CDR1 and CDR2 (germline): SGHTA, FQGNSA. Losses at the gene ends were 4 bases for V and 6 bases for J; bases not matched to a gene: 12. This CDR3 reads CASSYSQGALMDTQYF. Here the CDR3 DNA reads TGTGCCAGCAGCTATTCTCAGGGGGCCCTGATGGATACGCAGTATTTT.

This sequence joins TRBV28 and TRBJ2-1, with TRBD2 as a possible D gene (6 bases). V was trimmed by 7 bases and J by 0 bases, leaving 13 bases between them. This CDR3 has 15 residues. The germline CDR1 and CDR2 sequences are MDHEN and SYDVKM. The CDR3 here is CASKEGTSSYNEQFF. CDR3 DNA sequence: TGTGCCAGCAAGGAGGGCACCAGCTCCTACAATGAGCAGTTCTTC. Together with reference TRBV28 and TRBJ2-1, the CDR3 gives the full variable domain: DVKVTQSSRYLVKRTGEKVFLECVQDMDHENMFWYRQDPGLGLRLIYFSYDVKMKEKGDIPEGYSVSREKKERFSLILESASTNQTSMYLCASKEGTSSYNEQFFGPGTRLTVL.

This chain connects TRBV23-1 to TRBJ2-1; TRBD1 aligns across 9 bases. TRBV23-1 is an ORF, with its function uncertain. This CDR3 contains 16 residues. With V trimmed by 2 bases and J by 3 bases, 5 bases remained unmatched. CDR3 sequence reads: CASSQERGQGYNEQFF. Here the CDR3 DNA reads TGCGCCAGCAGTCAAGAGCGGGGACAGGGCTACAATGAGCAGTTCTTC.

The V and J genes are TRBV7-8 and TRBJ2-7; 10 bases align to TRBD2. CDR1 and CDR2 (germline): SGHVS, FQNEAQ. V was pared by 5 bases and J by 7 bases, with 11 bases of the junction left unmatched. CDR3 size: 15 residues. CDR3 sequence (DNA): TGTGCCAGCAGCCCACCGACTAGCGGGTGGTCGGAGCAGTACTTC. Translation gives CASSPPTSGWSEQYF. Combining the CDR3 with reference TRBV7-8 and TRBJ2-7 gives the whole variable domain GAGVSQSPRYKVAKRGQDVALRCDPISGHVSLFWYQQALGQGPEFLTYFQNEAQLDKSGLPSDRFFAERPEGSVSTLKIQRTQQEDSAVYLCASSPPTSGWSEQYFGPGTRLTVT.

The chain recombines TRBV7-9 with TRBJ2-6; the D is unclear. The germline V gene encodes CDR1 SEHNR and CDR2 FQNEAQ (reference sequence). The germline V and J ends were trimmed by 3 bases and 0 bases, with 6 bases remaining between them. The length of the CDR3 is 15 residues. The CDR3 DNA is TGTGCCAGCAGCTTTGTGGACTCTGGGGCCAACGTCCTGACTTTC. This sequence encodes CASSFVDSGANVLTF.

This sequence joins TRBV6-6 and TRBJ2-1; 8 bases line up with TRBD2. This CDR3 has 13 residues. Unmatched junction bases numbered 4, after V lost 4 bases and J lost 8 bases. The germline gives CDR1 MNHNY, CDR2 SVGAGI (reference sequence). CDR3 bases: TGTGCCAGCAGTTGGGGACTAGTTTATGAGCAGTTCTTC. This translates into CASSWGLVYEQFF.

This chain connects TRBV25-1 to TRBJ2-1; D remains unclear. Germline V lookup: CDR1 MGHDK, CDR2 SYGVNS. V dropped 7 bases and J dropped 9 bases, with 13 bases sitting between them. The CDR3 loop spans 12 amino acids. CDR3 in DNA: TGTGCCAGCAAGCACCAGTTCTGTGAGCAGTTCTTC. Translated: CASKHQFCEQFF.

The V gene is TRBV28, the J gene TRBJ1-6, with D possibly TRBD1 on 5 matching bases. The V end lost 6 bases, the J end lost 0 bases, and 6 bases lay between the germline ends. Germline-derived CDR1 and CDR2 are MDHEN and SYDVKM. The CDR3 length is 14 residues. The CDR3 reads CASSDSSYNSPLHF. The CDR3 DNA sequence: TGTGCCAGCAGCGACAGCTCCTATAATTCACCCCTCCACTTT. Full variable domain (remainder filled in from reference TRBV28 and TRBJ1-6): DVKVTQSSRYLVKRTGEKVFLECVQDMDHENMFWYRQDPGLGLRLIYFSYDVKMKEKGDIPEGYSVSREKKERFSLILESASTNQTSMYLCASSDSSYNSPLHFGNGTRLTVT.

The V call is TRBV19, the J call TRBJ2-2, with 10 bases identical to TRBD1. This CDR3 is 17 amino acids long. CDR1 is LNHDA and CDR2 is SQIVND in the germline V gene (reference sequence). The J segment lost 1 base and the V segment lost 5 bases, leaving 7 bases of the junction unmatched. The CDR3 loop reads CASSPDRGRGNTGELFF. The CDR3 nucleotides are TGTGCCAGTAGTCCTGACAGGGGGCGGGGGAACACCGGGGAGCTGTTTTTT.

The chain recombines TRBV5-1 with TRBJ1-2, with unresolved D. The CDR3 has 15 amino acids. Trimming took off 0 bases at V and 0 bases at J, with 9 bases between the two ends. The V gene's germline CDR1 is SGHRS and CDR2 YFSETQ. The CDR3 here is CASSLVSGPNYGYTF. Here the CDR3 DNA reads TGCGCCAGCAGCTTGGTGTCCGGGCCTAACTATGGCTACACCTTC.

V and J are TRBV29-1 and TRBJ1-1; 10 bases align to TRBD1. The germline CDR1 and CDR2 sequences are SQVTM and ANQGSEA. Trimming cost V 2 bases and J 3 bases; bases outside gene matches: 15. This CDR3 is built from 18 residues. The CDR3 protein is CSVETVDTGTGAYTEAFF. The DNA of the CDR3 is TGCAGCGTTGAAACAGTGGATACCGGGACAGGGGCGTACACTGAAGCTTTCTTT.

V gene TRBV2 combines with J gene TRBJ1-3; D is perhaps TRBD1 (6 bases). CDR1 and CDR2 (germline): SNHLY, FYNNEI. This CDR3 is 14 amino acids long. The V gene lost 6 bases and the J gene lost 8 bases, with 17 bases spanning the gap. CDR3 bases: TGTGCCAGCAGCCTCGGGGAGGGGGGATACACCATATATTTT. Translation: CASSLGEGGYTIYF.

This chain links TRBV10-3 with TRBJ2-3, with TRBD2 as a possible D gene (5 bases). The CDR3 has 14 amino acids. With 4 bases removed from V and 0 bases from J, the gap between germline ends came to 8 bases. CDR1 and CDR2 from the germline V gene are ENHRY and SYGVKD. CDR3: CAISGADSTDTQYF. The DNA for the CDR3 is TGTGCCATCAGTGGAGCGGACAGCACAGATACGCAGTATTTT.

This chain joins TRBV5-6 and TRBJ2-7; the D is unclear. CDR1 and CDR2 (germline): SGHDT, YYEEEE. The V end lost 0 bases, the J end lost 4 bases, and 23 bases lay between the germline ends. The CDR3 runs 18 residues. Here the CDR3 DNA reads TGTGCCAGCAGCTTGGCCTTCGGTGGTATCCAACTGAGGTACGAGCAGTACTTC. Translated, it gives CASSLAFGGIQLRYEQYF.

The gene calls are TRBV5-1 and TRBJ1-3; 7 bases agree with TRBD1. The V segment lost 2 bases and the J segment 8 bases; nucleotides outside the gene matches: 16. The CDR3 consists of 17 residues. Germline assignment: CDR1 SGHRS and CDR2 YFSETQ. In DNA form, the CDR3 reads TGCGCCAGCAGCTTAGAAGGCCCCAGGGGGTCAGGAGACACCATATATTTT. Protein: CASSLEGPRGSGDTIYF.

The V call is TRBV19, the J call TRBJ1-1; D perhaps matches TRBD1 (6 bases). Trimming took off 4 bases at V and 1 base at J, with 13 bases between the two ends. Per the germline V gene, CDR1 is LNHDA and CDR2 is SQIVND (reference sequence). This CDR3 has 15 amino acids. CDR3 bases: TGTGCCAGTAGTAAAAACAGGGTCGGGAACACTGAAGCTTTCTTT. Its protein is CASSKNRVGNTEAFF.

This sequence joins TRBV5-4 and TRBJ2-5, with 8 positions matching TRBD1. CDR1 is SGHNT and CDR2 is YYREEE in the germline V gene (reference sequence). V shed 0 bases and J 5 bases; nucleotides not matched to a gene: 6. This CDR3 contains 15 residues. This chain's CDR3 is CASSLVGQGVETQYF. In DNA form, the CDR3 reads TGTGCCAGCAGCTTGGTTGGACAGGGAGTCGAGACCCAGTACTTC.

The chain joins TRBV28 to TRBJ2-7, with D maybe TRBD2 (7 bases). Deletions cut 2 bases from V and 1 base from J, with 12 bases between. The germline V gene has CDR1 MDHEN and CDR2 SYDVKM. This CDR3 is 15 amino acids long. The CDR3 DNA follows: TGTGCCAGCAGTTTACCAGGGGAGGGGTCCTACGAGCAGTACTTC. Translation gives CASSLPGEGSYEQYF.

This clone was observed once. The gene calls are TRBV6-6 and TRBJ1-4; unclear D gene. The CDR3 contains 16 residues. V shed 2 bases and J shed 4 bases, with 14 bases lying between them. Germline V gene sequence: CDR1 MNHNY, CDR2 SVGAGI (reference sequence). The CDR3 region has the DNA TGTGCCAGCAGTTACGTGTCTTGGCGGAATAATGAAAAACTGTTTTTT. The encoded protein is CASSYVSWRNNEKLFF.

This clone was counted a single time. The J gene is TRBJ2-1, the V gene TRBV28; D unclear. The CDR3 spans 14 residues. V gave up 3 bases and J gave up 8 bases, with 14 bases separating them. Germline-derived CDR1 and CDR2 are MDHEN and SYDVKM. CDR3 sequence (DNA): TGTGCCAGCAGTTTCCCCCGTATGAAGGATGAGCAGTTCTTC. This sequence encodes CASSFPRMKDEQFF.

The gene calls are TRBV4-1 and TRBJ2-7; 10 bases match TRBD2. Trimming took 6 bases from V and 9 from J; bases not matched to a gene: 8. The CDR3 is 13 residues long. Germline V gene data show CDR1 as MGHRA and CDR2 as YSYEKL. CDR3 DNA: TGCGCCAGCAGTCTAGCGGGAGAGACGGTGCAGTACTTC. Translating it yields CASSLAGETVQYF.

The chain is built from TRBV5-6 and TRBJ2-5; unclear D gene. This CDR3 has 18 amino acids. Trimming shortened V by 4 bases and J by 2 bases, and 24 bases separated the two germline ends. Germline V gives CDR1 SGHDT, CDR2 YYEEEE. CDR3 in amino acids: CASSPPGEVFHLQETQYF. CDR3 DNA: TGTGCCAGCAGCCCCCCAGGTGAAGTGTTCCACCTACAAGAGACCCAGTACTTC.

The chain combines TRBV25-1 with TRBJ1-1; unclear D gene. V lost 0 bases and J lost 2, with 4 bases in between. Germline lookup yields CDR1 MGHDK and CDR2 SYGVNS. This CDR3 region has 13 residues. The CDR3 sequence: CASSEYINTEAFF. In nucleotides, the CDR3 is TGTGCCAGCAGTGAATATATCAACACTGAAGCTTTCTTT.